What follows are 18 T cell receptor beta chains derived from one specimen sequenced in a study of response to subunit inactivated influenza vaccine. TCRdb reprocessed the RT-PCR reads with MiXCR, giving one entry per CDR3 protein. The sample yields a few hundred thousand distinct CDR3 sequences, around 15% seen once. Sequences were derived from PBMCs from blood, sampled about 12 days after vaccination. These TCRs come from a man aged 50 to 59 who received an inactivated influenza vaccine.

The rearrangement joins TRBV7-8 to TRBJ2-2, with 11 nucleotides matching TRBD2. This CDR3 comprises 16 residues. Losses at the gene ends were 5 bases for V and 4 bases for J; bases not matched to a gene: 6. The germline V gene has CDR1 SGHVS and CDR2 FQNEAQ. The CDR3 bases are TGTGCCAGCAGCCTCATAGCGGGGGGGCGCACCGGGGAGCTGTTTTTT. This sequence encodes CASSLIAGGRTGELFF.

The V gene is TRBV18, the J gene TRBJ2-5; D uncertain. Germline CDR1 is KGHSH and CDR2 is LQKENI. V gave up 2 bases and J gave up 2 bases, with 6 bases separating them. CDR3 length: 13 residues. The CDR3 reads CASSPVPQETQYF. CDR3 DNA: TGTGCCAGCTCACCAGTACCTCAAGAGACCCAGTACTTC. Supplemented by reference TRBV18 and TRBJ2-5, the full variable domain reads NAGVMQNPRHLVRRRGQEARLRCSPMKGHSHVYWYRQLPEEGLKFMVYLQKENIIDESGMPKERFSAEFPKEGPSILRIQQVVRGDSAAYFCASSPVPQETQYFGPGTRLLVL.

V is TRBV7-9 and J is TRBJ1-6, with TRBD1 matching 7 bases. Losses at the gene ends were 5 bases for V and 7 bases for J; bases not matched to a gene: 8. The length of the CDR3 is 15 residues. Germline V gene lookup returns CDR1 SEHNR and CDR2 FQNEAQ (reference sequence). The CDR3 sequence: CASSRRTGTNSPLHF. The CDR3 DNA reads TGTGCCAGCAGCCGGAGGACAGGCACCAATTCACCCCTCCACTTT.

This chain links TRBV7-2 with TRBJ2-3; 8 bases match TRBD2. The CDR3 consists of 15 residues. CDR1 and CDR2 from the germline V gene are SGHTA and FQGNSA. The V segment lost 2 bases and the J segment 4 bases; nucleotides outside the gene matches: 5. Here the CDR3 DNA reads TGTGCCAGCAGCTTATACCGGGGGGGTTCAGATACGCAGTATTTT. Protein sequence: CASSLYRGGSDTQYF.

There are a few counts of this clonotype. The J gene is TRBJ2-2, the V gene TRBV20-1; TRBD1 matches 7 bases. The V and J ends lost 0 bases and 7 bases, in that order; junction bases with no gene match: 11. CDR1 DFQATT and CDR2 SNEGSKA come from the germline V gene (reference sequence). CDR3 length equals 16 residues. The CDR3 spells CSARDQGVMLNGELFF. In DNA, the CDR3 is TGCAGTGCTAGAGATCAGGGGGTAATGTTGAACGGGGAGCTGTTTTTT.

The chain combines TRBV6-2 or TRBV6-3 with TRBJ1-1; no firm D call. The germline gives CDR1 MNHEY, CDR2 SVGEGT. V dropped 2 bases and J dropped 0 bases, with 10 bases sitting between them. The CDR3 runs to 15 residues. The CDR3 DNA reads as TGTGCCAGCAGTTACCGAGGCCAAATGAACACTGAAGCTTTCTTT. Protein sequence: CASSYRGQMNTEAFF.

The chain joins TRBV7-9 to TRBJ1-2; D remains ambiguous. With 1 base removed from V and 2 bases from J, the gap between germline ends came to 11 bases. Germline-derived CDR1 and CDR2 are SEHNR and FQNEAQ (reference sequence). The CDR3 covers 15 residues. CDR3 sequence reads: CASSLGRGINYGYTF. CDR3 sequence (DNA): TGTGCCAGCAGCTTAGGTCGCGGAATCAACTATGGCTACACCTTC.

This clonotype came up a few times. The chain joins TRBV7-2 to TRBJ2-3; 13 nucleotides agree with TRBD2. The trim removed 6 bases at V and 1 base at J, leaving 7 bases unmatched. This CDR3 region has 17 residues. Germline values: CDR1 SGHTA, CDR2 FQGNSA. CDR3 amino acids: CASSVTSGRAGTDTQYF. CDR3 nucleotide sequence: TGTGCCAGCAGTGTTACTAGCGGGAGGGCCGGCACAGATACGCAGTATTTT. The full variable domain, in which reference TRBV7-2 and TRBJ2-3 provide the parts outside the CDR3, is GAGVSQSPSNKVTEKGKDVELRCDPISGHTALYWYRQSLGQGLEFLIYFQGNSAPDKSGLPSDRFSAERTGGSVSTLTIQRTQQEDSAVYLCASSVTSGRAGTDTQYFGPGTRLTVL.

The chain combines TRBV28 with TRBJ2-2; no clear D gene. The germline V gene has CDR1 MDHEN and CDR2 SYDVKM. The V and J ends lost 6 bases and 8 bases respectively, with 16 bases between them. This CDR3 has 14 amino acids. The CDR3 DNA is TGTGCCAGCAGACTCCAAGCTACAAGGGGGGAGCTGTTTTTT. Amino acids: CASRLQATRGELFF.

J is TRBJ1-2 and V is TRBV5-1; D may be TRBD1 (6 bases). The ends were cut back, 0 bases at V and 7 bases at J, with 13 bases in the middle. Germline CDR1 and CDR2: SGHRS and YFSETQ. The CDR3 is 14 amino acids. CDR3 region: CASSLAGTRGGYTF. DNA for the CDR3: TGCGCCAGCAGCTTGGCCGGGACAAGGGGTGGCTACACCTTC.

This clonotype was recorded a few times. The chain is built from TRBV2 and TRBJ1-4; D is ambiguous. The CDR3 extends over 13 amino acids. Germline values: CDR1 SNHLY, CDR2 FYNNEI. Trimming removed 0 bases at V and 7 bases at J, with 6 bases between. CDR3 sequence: CASSEASGEKLFF. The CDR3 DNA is TGTGCCAGCAGTGAAGCGAGCGGTGAAAAACTGTTTTTT.

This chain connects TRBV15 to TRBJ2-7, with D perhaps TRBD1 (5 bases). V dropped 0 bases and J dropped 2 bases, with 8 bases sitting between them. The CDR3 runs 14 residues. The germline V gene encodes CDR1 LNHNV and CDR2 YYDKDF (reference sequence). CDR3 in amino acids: CATSREATAYEQYF. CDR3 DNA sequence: TGTGCCACCAGCAGAGAAGCGACAGCCTACGAGCAGTACTTC.

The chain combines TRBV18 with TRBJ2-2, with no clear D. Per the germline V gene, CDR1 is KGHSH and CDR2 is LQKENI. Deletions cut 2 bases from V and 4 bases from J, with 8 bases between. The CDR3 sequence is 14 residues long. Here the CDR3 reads CASSPRQATGELFF. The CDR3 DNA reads TGTGCCAGCTCACCAAGGCAGGCCACCGGGGAGCTGTTTTTT.

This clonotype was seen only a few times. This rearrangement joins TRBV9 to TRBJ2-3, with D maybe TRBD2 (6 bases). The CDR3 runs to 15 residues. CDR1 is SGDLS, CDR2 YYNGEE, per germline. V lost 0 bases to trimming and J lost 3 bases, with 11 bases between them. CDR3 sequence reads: CASSVAPLATDTQYF. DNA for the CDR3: TGTGCCAGCAGCGTAGCCCCACTAGCAACAGATACGCAGTATTTT.

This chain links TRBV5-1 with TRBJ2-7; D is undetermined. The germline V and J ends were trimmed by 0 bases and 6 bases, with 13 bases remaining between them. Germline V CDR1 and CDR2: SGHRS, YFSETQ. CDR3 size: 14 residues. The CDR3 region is CASSLVGRLREQYF. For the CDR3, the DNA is TGCGCCAGCAGCTTGGTGGGTCGCCTACGCGAGCAGTACTTC.

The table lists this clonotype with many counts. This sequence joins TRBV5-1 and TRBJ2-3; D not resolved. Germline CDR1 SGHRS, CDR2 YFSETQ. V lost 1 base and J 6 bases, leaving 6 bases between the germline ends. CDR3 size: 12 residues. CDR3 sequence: CASSLLDDTQYF. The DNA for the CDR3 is TGCGCCAGCAGCTTGTTGGACGATACGCAGTATTTT.

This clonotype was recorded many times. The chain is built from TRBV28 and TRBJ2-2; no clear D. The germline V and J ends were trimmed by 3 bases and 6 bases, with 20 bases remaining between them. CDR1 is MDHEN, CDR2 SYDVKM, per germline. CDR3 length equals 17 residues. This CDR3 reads CASSLGTFPFTPGELFF. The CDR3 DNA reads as TGTGCCAGCAGTTTGGGCACTTTCCCCTTCACACCCGGGGAGCTGTTTTTT. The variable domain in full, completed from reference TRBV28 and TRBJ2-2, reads DVKVTQSSRYLVKRTGEKVFLECVQDMDHENMFWYRQDPGLGLRLIYFSYDVKMKEKGDIPEGYSVSREKKERFSLILESASTNQTSMYLCASSLGTFPFTPGELFFGEGSRLTVL.

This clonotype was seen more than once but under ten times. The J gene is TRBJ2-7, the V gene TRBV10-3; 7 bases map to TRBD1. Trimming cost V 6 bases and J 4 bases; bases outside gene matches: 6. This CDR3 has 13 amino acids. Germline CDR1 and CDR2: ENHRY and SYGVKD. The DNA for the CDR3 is TGTGCCATCAGCGGACAGGATTATTACGAGCAGTACTTC. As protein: CAISGQDYYEQYF.